In this sample, the clone carrying this T cell receptor beta chain turned up a few times. This record comes from a study of blood T cell repertoires in COVID-19. Study-level background: Samples came from the United States, Italy and Spain, spanning acute and convalescent COVID-19. The cDNA or gDNA used as material had been derived from T cells, B-cell-depleted T cells, or PBMCs.

Using immunoSEQ multiplex PCR, the repertoire was profiled, and TCRdb retains in-frame clones only, with some absent. Here the sample spans 150,000 or so clones, more than 70% being singletons. Germline V gene sequence: CDR1 MGHDK, CDR2 SYGVNS. The V end lost 3 bases, the J end lost 8 bases, and 7 bases lay between the germline ends. This CDR3 region has 11 residues. The chain joins TRBV25-1 to TRBJ1-1; D is uncertain. The specimen was PBMCs or T cells enriched from blood (not recorded which). This TCR derives from a woman in her forties or fifties in a cohort exposed to, infected with or recovered from COVID-19 (not recorded which). CDR3 in amino acids: CASSDRGEAFF. CDR3 sequence (DNA): TGTGCCAGCAGTGATCGCGGAGAAGCTTTCTTT.